The 21 T cell receptor beta chains presented below share a single source sample, sequenced in a study of cytomegalovirus exposure and HLA in healthy donors. The study ran its PCR with 60 Vbeta and 13 Jbeta primers. The data were produced by immunoSEQ multiplex PCR, yet TCRdb's version contains in-frame clones alone and is incomplete. This sample has a few hundred thousand clones, with over 80% found just once. The sequencing sample was made of PBMCs. The receptors stem from a woman aged 50 to 65 in good health and CMV-seropositive.

This rearrangement joins TRBV5-1 to TRBJ2-1; D is unresolved. The CDR3 extends over 15 amino acids. With 2 bases removed from V and 0 bases from J, the gap between germline ends came to 9 bases. From germline, CDR1 is SGHRS and CDR2 YFSETQ. The CDR3 bases are TGCGCCAGCAGCTTTCAGGCAAGCTCCTACAATGAGCAGTTCTTC. Protein: CASSFQASSYNEQFF.

The rearrangement links TRBV6-1 to TRBJ2-1, with 7 bases that match TRBD1. This CDR3 region has 15 residues. The V segment lost 5 bases and the J segment 9 bases; nucleotides outside the gene matches: 13. Germline V gene lookup returns CDR1 MNHNS and CDR2 SASEGT. The CDR3 spells CASSLTGKVGSEQFF. In DNA form, the CDR3 reads TGTGCCAGCAGTCTGACAGGGAAGGTTGGGAGTGAGCAGTTCTTC.

This clone was seen only a few times. The J gene is TRBJ2-1, the V gene TRBV6-5, with 7 bases identical to TRBD1. Germline V gene sequence: CDR1 MNHEY, CDR2 SVGAGI. Unmatched junction bases numbered 2, after V lost 0 bases and J lost 0 bases. The CDR3 loop spans 16 amino acids. The CDR3 DNA follows: TGTGCCAGCAGTTACTCGTCAGGGGGCTCCTACAATGAGCAGTTCTTC. Residues: CASSYSSGGSYNEQFF.

The rearrangement uses TRBV18 and TRBJ1-1, with D uncertain. Between the trimmed V and J ends, which lost 9 bases and 0 bases, there was a span of 11 bases. The CDR3 spans 13 residues. Germline loops: CDR1 KGHSH, CDR2 LQKENI. The CDR3 DNA reads TGTGCCAGTAACGCAGGAATGAACACTGAAGCTTTCTTT. Residues: CASNAGMNTEAFF.

This clone occurred a few times. The rearrangement links TRBV4-1 to TRBJ1-1, with TRBD1 identical over 10 bases. V shed 2 bases, J shed 4 bases, and the junction held 4 bases outside the gene matches. Germline V gives CDR1 MGHRA, CDR2 YSYEKL. The CDR3 spans 15 residues. The CDR3 spells CASSQRGTGATEAFF. CDR3 DNA sequence: TGCGCCAGCAGCCAACGCGGGACAGGGGCCACTGAAGCTTTCTTT.

V is TRBV5-1 and J is TRBJ2-2; D uncertain. The V end lost 4 bases, the J end lost 3 bases, and 10 bases lay between the germline ends. The CDR3 has 14 amino acids. CDR1 SGHRS and CDR2 YFSETQ come from the germline V gene. The DNA for the CDR3 is TGCGCCAGCAGCCCCTCTTCCGACACCGGGGAGCTGTTTTTT. Its translation is CASSPSSDTGELFF.

The chain has TRBV5-1 and TRBJ2-3, with 9 bases aligning to TRBD1. The CDR3 has 16 amino acids. Germline values: CDR1 SGHRS, CDR2 YFSETQ. V trimming: 5 bases; J trimming: 6 bases; junction bases outside the gene matches: 13. The CDR3 region has the DNA TGCGCCAGCAGGAGAGCGTCGACAGGGGGTATGGATACGCAGTATTTT. Translation gives CASRRASTGGMDTQYF.

This chain uses TRBV27 with TRBJ1-1; 7 bases fit TRBD1. The J segment lost 1 base and the V segment lost 4 bases, leaving 3 bases of the junction unmatched. From germline, CDR1 is MNHEY and CDR2 SMNVEV (reference sequence). The CDR3 is 14 residues long. Here the CDR3 reads CASSSRDRNTEAFF. The CDR3, as DNA: TGTGCCAGCAGTTCCAGGGACAGGAACACTGAAGCTTTCTTT.

The chain employs TRBV7-3 and TRBJ1-3; D might be TRBD1 (5 bases). In germline, CDR1 is SGHTA, CDR2 FQGTGA. The CDR3 runs to 15 residues. V was cut by 2 bases and J by 0 bases, with 8 bases left in between. The CDR3: CASSLGGDSGNTIYF. CDR3 bases: TGTGCCAGCAGCTTAGGGGGGGACTCTGGAAACACCATATATTTT.

This chain uses TRBV6-6 with TRBJ1-3; 8 bases align to TRBD1. Germline V CDR1 and CDR2: MNHNY, SVGAGI (reference sequence). This CDR3 spans 16 amino acids. The ends lost 5 bases at V and 0 bases at J; junction bases unmatched: 6. DNA of the CDR3: TGTGCCAGCAGTGGGGACAGGCGACGCTCTGGAAACACCATATATTTT. Translated: CASSGDRRRSGNTIYF.

This chain connects TRBV7-2 to TRBJ2-7, with D maybe TRBD2 (7 bases). Germline CDR1 is SGHTA and CDR2 is FQGNSA. The CDR3 is 15 amino acids. Trimming removed 3 bases at V and 2 bases at J, with 14 bases between. CDR3 nucleotides: TGTGCCAGCAGCTTGAGTCGGGGGGCCCCCTACGAGCAGTACTTC. This translates into CASSLSRGAPYEQYF.

The sample holds a few counts of this clone. The rearrangement links TRBV5-8 to TRBJ2-1, with D unclear. The CDR3 has 14 residues. Germline V gene lookup returns CDR1 SGHTS and CDR2 YDEGEE. V shed 2 bases and J shed 9 bases, with 15 bases lying between them. The CDR3 sequence is CASSFGYGAGEQFF. In DNA, the CDR3 is TGTGCCAGCAGCTTTGGTTACGGCGCAGGTGAGCAGTTCTTC.

The chain uses TRBV15 and TRBJ1-5; D is uncertain. This CDR3 contains 15 residues. V lost 3 bases, J lost 12 bases, and 21 bases lay in between. The germline V gene has CDR1 LNHNV and CDR2 YYDKDF (reference sequence). The DNA for the CDR3 is TGTGCCACCAGCAGTGTTCCCGCCAAGGACGGGAACCAGCATTTT. Translation: CATSSVPAKDGNQHF. Full variable domain (missing parts from reference TRBV15 and TRBJ1-5): DAMVIQNPRYQVTQFGKPVTLSCSQTLNHNVMYWYQQKSSQAPKLLFHYYDKDFNNEADTPDNFQSRRPNTSFCFLDIRSPGLGDTAMYLCATSSVPAKDGNQHFGDGTRLSIL.

The rearrangement links TRBV7-2 to TRBJ2-7; D call uncertain. The germline CDR1 and CDR2 sequences are SGHTA and FQGNSA. The CDR3 has 12 residues. Trimming shortened V by 3 bases and J by 4 bases, and 7 bases separated the two germline ends. The chain's CDR3 is CASSFTGYEQYF. As DNA, the CDR3 is TGTGCCAGCAGCTTTACGGGTTACGAGCAGTACTTC.

This clone showed up just a few times. J is TRBJ1-1 and V is TRBV5-8; D not certain. The germline V and J ends were trimmed by 4 bases and 4 bases, with 14 bases remaining between them. This CDR3 is built from 14 residues. Germline V gene lookup returns CDR1 SGHTS and CDR2 YDEGEE. CDR3 sequence (DNA): TGTGCCAGCAGCCCAGAGCGGGCGAGCACTGAAGCTTTCTTT. Its translation: CASSPERASTEAFF.

This clone occurred once. The chain employs TRBV4-1 and TRBJ1-2; TRBD1 is a possible D gene (6 bases). This CDR3 is 17 amino acids long. Germline V gene sequence: CDR1 MGHRA, CDR2 YSYEKL. V lost 4 bases and J lost 0, with 18 bases in between. The CDR3: CASSLTRMGATNYGYTF. As DNA, the CDR3 is TGCGCCAGCAGCCTGACCCGGATGGGGGCGACTAACTATGGCTACACCTTC.

J is TRBJ1-1 and V is TRBV7-2; D remains unclear. Germline V gene sequence: CDR1 SGHTA, CDR2 FQGNSA. V lost 0 bases and J 4 bases, leaving 18 bases between the germline ends. This CDR3 comprises 17 residues. DNA for the CDR3: TGTGCCAGCAGCTTAGCGGGCGAGGGCCCCCTGTTCACTGAAGCTTTCTTT. Protein product: CASSLAGEGPLFTEAFF.

The table lists this clone with a count of one. This chain connects TRBV5-1 to TRBJ1-2; D possibly corresponds to TRBD1 (5 bases). The V gene's germline CDR1 is SGHRS and CDR2 YFSETQ. Trimming pared 0 bases from V and 2 bases from J, leaving 8 bases between. The CDR3 sequence is 14 residues long. Here the CDR3 DNA reads TGCGCCAGCAGCTTGGGTGGGGGGAACTATGGCTACACCTTC. This gives the protein CASSLGGGNYGYTF.

Here the CDR3 reads CASSFGQGDAFF. CDR3 DNA sequence: TGTGCCAGCAGCTTCGGACAGGGCGACGCTTTCTTT. The chain couples TRBV7-2 to TRBJ1-1, with 8 bases lining up with TRBD1. J gave up 11 bases and V 3 bases, and 5 bases lay outside the gene matches. The CDR3 loop spans 12 amino acids. The germline gives CDR1 SGHTA, CDR2 FQGNSA.

CDR3 sequence: CASSPRLPQVEQYF. CDR3 coding DNA: TGCGCCAGCAGCCCCCGCCTACCCCAGGTAGAGCAGTACTTC. The chain uses TRBV5-1 and TRBJ2-5, with D uncertain. Between the trimmed V and J ends, which lost 4 bases and 11 bases, there was a span of 21 bases. Germline CDR1 SGHRS, CDR2 YFSETQ. This CDR3 is built from 14 residues.

The chain carries TRBV7-6 and TRBJ2-2; 7 bases match TRBD2. Germline CDR1 is SGHVS and CDR2 is FNYEAQ. CDR3 length: 15 residues. V shed 8 bases, J shed 3 bases, and the junction held 9 bases outside the gene matches. The CDR3 loop is CASGPGGDYTGELFF. DNA for the CDR3: TGTGCCAGCGGACCTGGGGGGGACTACACCGGGGAGCTGTTTTTT.